The 30 T cell receptor beta chains in this list originate from one sample, sequenced in a study of blood T cell repertoires in COVID-19. Data came from immunoSEQ multiplex PCR; TCRdb stores just in-frame clones and leaves some out. The sample lists 350,000 to 450,000 clones, roughly 88% occurring once. The sequencing input was PBMCs or T cells enriched from blood (not recorded which). The receptors originated from a woman younger than 30 who had been exposed to COVID-19.

The gene calls are TRBV11-2 and TRBJ2-2; TRBD1 might be the D (6 bases). The CDR3 totals 15 residues. V lost 4 bases and J lost 5, with 14 bases in between. Germline V gene data show CDR1 as SGHAT and CDR2 as FQNNGV. For the CDR3, the DNA is TGTGCCAGCAGCTCCACAGGGTTTCAGACCGGGGAGCTGTTTTTT. Translated, it gives CASSSTGFQTGELFF.

This clone was recorded once. The V and J genes are TRBV5-6 and TRBJ2-7; 7 nucleotides agree with TRBD1. With V trimmed by 10 bases and J by 6 bases, 22 bases remained unmatched. The CDR3 totals 16 residues. Germline V gene sequence: CDR1 SGHDT, CDR2 YYEEEE. The CDR3 loop is CAPASRRQGVVGEQYF. DNA of the CDR3: TGTGCCCCAGCAAGCCGGCGGCAGGGGGTAGTGGGCGAGCAGTACTTC.

The chain couples TRBV11-1 to TRBJ2-7; 7 bases line up with TRBD1. CDR1 and CDR2 from the germline V gene are SGHAT and FQDESV (reference sequence). With V trimmed by 5 bases and J by 4 bases, 2 bases remained unmatched. This CDR3 is built from 12 residues. This CDR3 reads CASSVQGYEQYF. CDR3 in DNA: TGTGCCAGCAGCGTACAGGGGTACGAGCAGTACTTC.

V is TRBV28 and J is TRBJ1-2; 11 bases are shared with TRBD1. The CDR3 runs 16 residues. CDR1 and CDR2 from the germline V gene are MDHEN and SYDVKM. V lost 5 bases and J lost 4; bases outside the gene matches: 9. In nucleotides, the CDR3 is TGTGCCAGCAGTACCTCCGGGACAGGGGGTCTCTATGGCTACACCTTC. Its translation is CASSTSGTGGLYGYTF.

The chain links TRBV7-9 to TRBJ1-4, with 8 bases identical to TRBD1. CDR3 size: 17 residues. Trimming at V came to 6 bases and at J to 2 bases, leaving 11 bases not matched to a gene. Germline CDR1 SEHNR, CDR2 FQNEAQ (reference sequence). The CDR3 is CASSHIDRGRTNEKLFF. CDR3 DNA: TGTGCCAGCAGTCATATCGACAGGGGACGGACTAATGAAAAACTGTTTTTT.

The chain employs TRBV18 and TRBJ1-5, with 9 bases matching TRBD1. Germline CDR1 KGHSH, CDR2 LQKENI. V shed 6 bases, J shed 5 bases, and the junction held 5 bases outside the gene matches. The CDR3 loop spans 14 amino acids. CDR3 protein: CASSIQGADQPQHF. CDR3 nucleotides: TGTGCCAGCTCCATACAGGGGGCGGATCAGCCCCAGCATTTT.

V and J are TRBV3-1 (or the pseudogene TRBV3-2) and TRBJ1-2, with 8 positions matching TRBD1. V dropped 0 bases and J dropped 1; count of bases not matched to a gene: 22. From germline, CDR1 is LGHDT and CDR2 YNNKEL (reference sequence). The CDR3 has 22 amino acids. CDR3: CASSQEGSLMGRDRLINYGYTF. For the CDR3, the DNA is TGTGCCAGCAGCCAAGAAGGGTCCCTAATGGGTCGGGACAGGCTGATTAACTATGGCTACACCTTC.

The chain combines TRBV6-5 with TRBJ2-1; D gene uncertain. Germline assignment: CDR1 MNHEY and CDR2 SVGAGI. The CDR3 is made up of 12 amino acids. V lost 5 bases, J lost 10 bases, and 12 bases lay in between. The DNA of the CDR3 is TGTGCCAGCAGTCCCGGGTTTGGAGAGCAGTTCTTC. Translation: CASSPGFGEQFF.

This clone was recorded only once. This CDR3 is CASSRGGRGPYEQYF. CDR3 in DNA: TGTGCCAGCAGCCGGGGGGGCAGGGGTCCCTACGAGCAGTACTTC. The V call is TRBV3-1 (or the pseudogene TRBV3-2), the J call TRBJ2-7; D is possibly TRBD2 (7 bases). The CDR3 sequence is 15 residues long. Germline lookup yields CDR1 LGHDT and CDR2 YNNKEL (reference sequence). Trimming cost V 4 bases and J 2 bases, with 15 bases left between them.

The chain employs TRBV3-1 (or the pseudogene TRBV3-2) and TRBJ1-2; the D gene is possibly TRBD1 (5 bases). Germline V gene data show CDR1 as LGHDT and CDR2 as YNNKEL (reference sequence). Trimming took off 0 bases at V and 7 bases at J, with 18 bases between the two ends. The CDR3 loop spans 16 amino acids. The CDR3 reads CASSQERQPLLLGYTF. CDR3 DNA sequence: TGTGCCAGCAGCCAAGAGAGACAGCCGCTATTGCTTGGCTACACCTTC.

The chain uses TRBV10-3 and TRBJ2-1; TRBD2 aligns across 8 bases. The V and J ends lost 8 bases and 7 bases, in that order; junction bases with no gene match: 7. The germline CDR1 and CDR2 sequences are ENHRY and SYGVKD. CDR3 size: 13 residues. CDR3 nucleotide sequence: TGTGCCATCGCGGCGGGGGGACCTAATGAGCAGTTCTTC. Translating it yields CAIAAGGPNEQFF.

CDR3 sequence (DNA): TGTGCCAGCAGTTTACCCACAGGGGGCGCTGGGGGCTACACCTTC. It codes for CASSLPTGGAGGYTF. V gene TRBV28 combines with J gene TRBJ1-2; 9 nucleotides agree with TRBD1. The CDR3 loop spans 15 amino acids. CDR1 is MDHEN, CDR2 SYDVKM, per germline. V dropped 2 bases and J dropped 8; count of bases not matched to a gene: 9.

This clone was detected once. V is TRBV15 and J is TRBJ2-1; weak D call: TRBD2 (5 bases). In germline, CDR1 is LNHNV, CDR2 YYDKDF (reference sequence). The CDR3 sequence is 12 residues long. Trimming took off 8 bases at V and 9 bases at J, with 14 bases between the two ends. The CDR3 sequence is CATLREGGEQFF. CDR3 sequence (DNA): TGTGCCACCCTCCGTGAGGGCGGTGAGCAGTTCTTC.

V is TRBV6-5 and J is TRBJ1-5; possible D gene TRBD1, 6 bases. V lost 6 bases, J lost 9 bases, and 18 bases lay in between. This CDR3 has 14 residues. Germline V gene sequence: CDR1 MNHEY, CDR2 SVGAGI. The CDR3 loop reads CASSALEQQGPQHF. The CDR3 DNA sequence: TGTGCCAGCAGCGCCCTCGAACAACAGGGGCCCCAGCATTTT.

The chain is built from TRBV6-2 or TRBV6-3 and TRBJ1-2; 7 bases fit TRBD1. Trimming took 5 bases from V and 5 from J; bases not matched to a gene: 2. This CDR3 has 12 amino acids. Germline-derived CDR1 and CDR2 are MNHEY and SVGEGT. The CDR3: CASSTGVYGYTF. The CDR3 DNA sequence: TGTGCCAGCAGTACAGGGGTATATGGCTACACCTTC.

V is TRBV28 and J is TRBJ2-7, with 7 bases matching TRBD1. This CDR3 contains 14 residues. Trimming at V came to 7 bases and at J to 1 base, leaving 7 bases not matched to a gene. Germline loops: CDR1 MDHEN, CDR2 SYDVKM. The CDR3 loop is CASTPGQRSYEQYF. CDR3 DNA sequence: TGTGCCAGCACTCCGGGACAGCGATCCTACGAGCAGTACTTC. Combining the CDR3 with reference TRBV28 and TRBJ2-7 gives the whole variable domain DVKVTQSSRYLVKRTGEKVFLECVQDMDHENMFWYRQDPGLGLRLIYFSYDVKMKEKGDIPEGYSVSREKKERFSLILESASTNQTSMYLCASTPGQRSYEQYFGPGTRLTVT.

DNA for the CDR3: TGTGCCACCAGCAGAGATAGAGTCTCTGGAAACACCATATATTTT. This translates into CATSRDRVSGNTIYF. The rearrangement joins TRBV15 to TRBJ1-3; D not certain. In germline, CDR1 is LNHNV, CDR2 YYDKDF (reference sequence). V was shortened by 0 bases and J by 0 bases, with 6 bases between the two germline ends. CDR3 length: 15 residues.

The J gene is TRBJ2-1, the V gene TRBV27, with 8 bases identical to TRBD2. The trim removed 9 bases at V and 0 bases at J, leaving 4 bases unmatched. The CDR3 is 14 residues long. The V gene's germline CDR1 is MNHEY and CDR2 SMNVEV (reference sequence). The DNA of the CDR3 is TGTGCCAGTTCAGCGGGGGCCTCCTACAATGAGCAGTTCTTC. Residues: CASSAGASYNEQFF.

This sequence joins TRBV14 and TRBJ1-1, with TRBD1 matching over 7 bases. Germline V gives CDR1 SGHDN, CDR2 FVKESK. Trimming removed 1 base from V and 3 bases from J; junction bases left unmatched: 20. The CDR3 length is 20 residues. The CDR3 nucleotides read TGTGCCAGCAGCCAAGTCAGGACCCTTTACAGGGGCCTTGGGGACACTGAAGCTTTCTTT. Its translation is CASSQVRTLYRGLGDTEAFF.

The rearrangement joins TRBV3-1 (or the pseudogene TRBV3-2) to TRBJ1-5; 7 nucleotides line up with TRBD1. The CDR3 length is 14 residues. Germline CDR1 reads LGHDT; CDR2 reads YNNKEL (reference sequence). After removal of 5 bases from V and 4 bases from J, the junction contained 5 bases not matched to a gene. The CDR3: CASSWTGENQPQHF. In nucleotides, the CDR3 is TGTGCCAGCAGCTGGACAGGCGAAAATCAGCCCCAGCATTTT.

The chain's CDR3 is CASSSGTSGRSYEQYF. In nucleotides, the CDR3 is TGTGCCAGCAGTTCAGGGACTAGCGGGAGATCCTACGAGCAGTACTTC. V usage is TRBV28 and J usage is TRBJ2-7; 14 bases line up with TRBD2. The CDR3 length is 16 residues. J lost 1 base, V lost 4 bases, and 3 bases had no gene match. The germline CDR1 and CDR2 sequences are MDHEN and SYDVKM.

V is TRBV7-2 and J is TRBJ2-7, with D perhaps TRBD2 (6 bases). The CDR3 covers 13 residues. Germline CDR1 is SGHTA and CDR2 is FQGNSA. Trimming stripped 5 bases from V and 6 bases from J, with 14 bases between. The CDR3 sequence is CASSPGTWGEQYF. CDR3 sequence (DNA): TGTGCCAGCAGCCCGGGGACTTGGGGCGAGCAGTACTTC.

V gene TRBV28 combines with J gene TRBJ1-3; D call uncertain. CDR1 and CDR2 from the germline V gene are MDHEN and SYDVKM. This CDR3 is 17 amino acids long. The V gene lost 8 bases and the J gene lost 2 bases, with 22 bases spanning the gap. For the CDR3, the DNA is TGTGCCAGCCTACGCCCCCCGGGTTCAGTGGCTGGAAACACCATATATTTT. Its protein product is CASLRPPGSVAGNTIYF. Drawing the rest from reference TRBV28 and TRBJ1-3, the complete variable domain is DVKVTQSSRYLVKRTGEKVFLECVQDMDHENMFWYRQDPGLGLRLIYFSYDVKMKEKGDIPEGYSVSREKKERFSLILESASTNQTSMYLCASLRPPGSVAGNTIYFGEGSWLTVV.

The genes are TRBV6-2 or TRBV6-3 and TRBJ2-3, with D perhaps TRBD2 (7 bases). The CDR3 has 15 residues. Germline CDR1 MNHEY, CDR2 SVGEGT. Trimming cost V 2 bases and J 0 bases, with 9 bases left between them. The DNA for the CDR3 is TGTGCCAGCAGTTACGGCGGGGGCAGCACAGATACGCAGTATTTT. This encodes CASSYGGGSTDTQYF.

The chain recombines TRBV7-2 with TRBJ2-1; TRBD1 might be the D (6 bases). This CDR3 is built from 14 residues. V lost 5 bases to trimming and J lost 9 bases, with 17 bases between them. CDR1 is SGHTA, CDR2 FQGNSA, per germline. In DNA, the CDR3 is TGTGCCAGCAGCCATCACCGAACAGGGTCTGAGCAGTTCTTC. This encodes CASSHHRTGSEQFF.

This chain joins TRBV27 and TRBJ2-1, with 14 bases matching TRBD2. Looked up from germline, CDR1 is MNHEY and CDR2 is SMNVEV (reference sequence). V was clipped by 3 bases and J by 9 bases; unmatched bases: 13. CDR3 size: 18 residues. DNA for the CDR3: TGTGCCAGCAGTTTCCCGGGACTAGCGGGAGTCCCGGGCGGTGAGCAGTTCTTC. Translating gives CASSFPGLAGVPGGEQFF.

The chain employs TRBV6-5 and TRBJ2-7, with D possibly TRBD2 on 5 matching bases. Germline-derived CDR1 and CDR2 are MNHEY and SVGAGI. The CDR3 extends over 16 amino acids. The ends were cut back, 0 bases at V and 4 bases at J, with 16 bases in the middle. In DNA form, the CDR3 reads TGTGCCAGCAGTTACTCGTCAGCTAGCAGCGCGTACGAGCAGTACTTC. Translated, it gives CASSYSSASSAYEQYF.

V gene TRBV28 combines with J gene TRBJ2-7; D is perhaps TRBD1 (6 bases). This CDR3 has 14 residues. Germline values: CDR1 MDHEN, CDR2 SYDVKM. Trimming shortened V by 7 bases and J by 4 bases, and 17 bases separated the two germline ends. The CDR3 coding sequence is TGTGCCAGCATCCTATACAGGGACCTTTACGAGCAGTACTTC. This sequence encodes CASILYRDLYEQYF.

The chain carries TRBV4-3 and TRBJ2-4; TRBD1 is a possible D gene (6 bases). Germline CDR1 and CDR2: LGHNA and YSLEER. The CDR3 runs to 18 residues. V shed 1 base and J shed 2 bases, with 18 bases lying between them. The CDR3 DNA reads as TGCGCCAGCAGCCAAGTTCTATTGGACAGACTGTCCAAAAACATTCAGTACTTC. It translates to CASSQVLLDRLSKNIQYF.

V usage is TRBV6-5 and J usage is TRBJ2-5; 7 bases agree with TRBD2. The V and J ends lost 1 base and 3 bases, in that order; junction bases with no gene match: 8. CDR3 length: 16 amino acids. Germline values: CDR1 MNHEY, CDR2 SVGAGI. The CDR3 bases are TGTGCCAGCAGTTACTGGGCGGGAGTAGAAGAAGAGACCCAGTACTTC. This translates into CASSYWAGVEEETQYF.